This T cell receptor (beta chain) was observed in a study of molecular identifiers for immune sequencing clone quantification. Using its own MiXCR run on the PCR reads, TCRdb lists one record per CDR3 protein. The sample lists about 320,000 distinct CDR3 sequences; about a fifth were seen once. This CDR3 contains 18 residues. Trimming removed 0 bases at V and 9 bases at J, with 24 bases between. Germline lookup yields CDR1 LGHNA and CDR2 YSLEER. The sequence derives from a human donor in good health. Some libraries in this study had Jurkat cell RNA spiked in. This chain uses TRBV4-3 with TRBJ2-4, with D perhaps TRBD2 (5 bases). The sequenced sample consisted of naive CD8+ T cells from blood, with Jurkat cell RNA spiked in. Subset specified: FACS-sorted CD8+CD4-CCR7+CD45RA+ naive T cells. The CDR3 bases are TGCGCCAGCAGCCAAGATAATCAGAGAAGGTACCGGAGCGGCATTCAGTACTTC. Translating it yields CASSQDNQRRYRSGIQYF.